One sample yielded the 11 T cell receptor beta chains listed below, sequenced in a study of T cells in Graves' hyperthyroidism and ophthalmopathy. What was amplified from RNA transcripts were TCR beta CDR3 regions. The TCR CDR3 first-round RT-PCR relied on the HTBI primer set. Each CDR3 protein gets one entry after TCRdb re-called the multiplex PCR reads with MiXCR. The sample consists of hundreds of thousands of distinct CDR3 sequences, roughly 20% of them appearing once. Specimen: blood. The receptors were sampled from a man aged 25 to 40 with Graves' ophthalmopathy.

V gene TRBV30 combines with J gene TRBJ2-3; D might be TRBD1 (5 bases). CDR1 is GTSNPN, CDR2 SVGIG, per germline (reference sequence). Trimming removed 4 bases from V and 0 bases from J, with 14 bases in between. The CDR3 loop spans 15 amino acids. The CDR3 is CAWTGTGGSTDTQYF. Written as DNA, the CDR3 is TGTGCCTGGACGGGTACAGGCGGTAGCACAGATACGCAGTATTTT.

Remarks on this clonotype: One junction end disagrees with the germline gene, perhaps due to a read error. The V gene is TRBV5-1, the J gene TRBJ2-7; D not certain. CDR1 SGHRS and CDR2 YFSETQ come from the germline V gene. This CDR3 contains 14 residues. The CDR3 spells CASSLGQDNYGQYF. CDR3 sequence (DNA): TGCGCCAGCAGCTTGGGGCAGGATAACTACGGGCAGTACTTC.

This chain uses TRBV20-1 with TRBJ2-1; 15 bases line up with TRBD2. Germline V gene sequence: CDR1 DFQATT, CDR2 SNEGSKA (reference sequence). The junction had 15 bases not matched to a gene; V was cut back by 5 bases and J by 4 bases. The CDR3 runs to 19 residues. The CDR3 spells CSAWSGLAGGPSAYNEQFF. The CDR3 coding sequence is TGCAGTGCTTGGTCGGGACTAGCGGGAGGACCAAGTGCTTACAATGAGCAGTTCTTC.

This clonotype has more than one count but fewer than ten. The gene calls are TRBV15 and TRBJ2-7; 8 bases map to TRBD2. Germline trimming cut 5 bases from V and 1 base from J; bases unmatched to any gene: 7. Looked up from germline, CDR1 is LNHNV and CDR2 is YYDKDF (reference sequence). The CDR3 has 15 residues. CDR3 loop: CATSGYSGTSYEQYF. CDR3 DNA sequence: TGTGCCACCAGCGGTTATAGCGGGACTTCCTACGAGCAGTACTTC.

This clonotype was observed many times. The chain carries TRBV4-2 and TRBJ2-2; 7 bases agree with TRBD2. The J segment lost 2 bases and the V segment lost 0 bases, leaving 3 bases of the junction unmatched. Germline V CDR1 and CDR2: LGHNA, YNFKEQ. The CDR3 has 16 residues. The CDR3 coding sequence is TGTGCCAGCAGCCAAGAGTCTAGCGGTAACACCGGGGAGCTGTTTTTT. Its protein product is CASSQESSGNTGELFF.

This chain uses TRBV29-1 with TRBJ2-1; a weak D match, TRBD1 (5 bases). The CDR3 totals 12 residues. Germline loops: CDR1 SQVTM, CDR2 ANQGSEA. Trimming left V 5 bases short and J 8 bases short, with 13 bases between. The CDR3, as DNA: TGCAGCGTTCGGCAGGGTCTGTATGAGCAGTTCTTC. This gives the protein CSVRQGLYEQFF.

V usage is TRBV9 and J usage is TRBJ1-3, with D hard to call. This CDR3 comprises 16 residues. V lost 0 bases and J 0 bases, leaving 10 bases between the germline ends. The germline gives CDR1 SGDLS, CDR2 YYNGEE. CDR3 sequence reads: CASSVARDNSGNTIYF. The DNA of the CDR3 is TGTGCCAGCAGCGTAGCGAGGGATAACTCTGGAAACACCATATATTTT.

This clonotype was observed many times. At one end, the junction sequence differs from germline, possibly due to a read error. J is TRBJ1-1 and V is TRBV5-1; 7 bases line up with TRBD1. The CDR3 sequence is 14 residues long. Germline V gene lookup returns CDR1 SGHRS and CDR2 YFSETQ. The CDR3, as DNA: TGTGCCAGCAGCCCGACAGGGATGAACACTGAAGCTTTCTTT. Its protein is CASSPTGMNTEAFF.

This clonotype was found once. This sequence may be a read error, since a much larger clone differs from it by one base. This sequence joins TRBV28 and TRBJ1-6; D ambiguous. V was shortened by 8 bases and J by 9 bases, with 11 bases between the two germline ends. CDR3 length equals 12 residues. CDR1 and CDR2 from the germline V gene are MDHEN and SYDVKM. CDR3 coding DNA: TGTGCCAGCGGTGCAGAGGTTTCACCCCTCCACTTT. Its translation: CASGAEVSPLHF.

The table lists this clonotype with a few counts. CDR3: CSARDQGKGGELFF. The CDR3 DNA follows: TGCAGTGCTAGAGATCAAGGGAAAGGCGGGGAGCTGTTTTTT. The genes are TRBV20-1 and TRBJ2-2; no definite D call. The V gene lost 0 bases and the J gene lost 7 bases, with 12 bases spanning the gap. CDR1 is DFQATT, CDR2 SNEGSKA, per germline (reference sequence). The CDR3 contains 14 residues.

This clonotype appeared a few times. The chain carries TRBV7-2 and TRBJ1-2; 8 bases are a match to TRBD1. Trimming took 7 bases from V and 7 from J; bases not matched to a gene: 8. The CDR3 sequence is 13 residues long. Germline CDR1 and CDR2: SGHTA and FQGNSA. CDR3 in DNA: TGTGCCAGCACCGACAGGGGCCGCAGTGGCTACACCTTC. Amino acids: CASTDRGRSGYTF.